The rows below give T cell receptor beta chains drawn from one sample of a study of blood T cell repertoires in COVID-19. Clones were read by immunoSEQ multiplex PCR, and TCRdb kept only the in-frame ones, dropping some. The table records 150,000 to 200,000 clones, about 80% of them present only once. The sample taken for sequencing was peripheral blood. Receptor source: a woman aged 80 or older with acute or convalescent COVID-19. CDR3s include the opening cysteine and the closing phenylalanine or tryptophan. The D gene is left open where the match is weak. Clone size is given for some rows only: seen once, a few or many times, or a class if the clone is expanded.

V	size	J	D	CDR3	DNA
TRBV7-9	few	TRBJ2-4	.	CASSLISQGQYF	TGTGCCAGCAGCTTAATCTCGCAGGGGCAGTACTTC
TRBV24-1	.	TRBJ2-7	TRBD2	CATSDCRLAGGPYEQYF	TGTGCCACCAGTGATTGCCGACTAGCGGGAGGTCCCTACGAGCAGTACTTC
TRBV5-5	once	TRBJ2-1	.	CASSYLYRVGLHNEQFF	TGTGCCAGCAGCTACCTATACAGGGTGGGCCTGCACAATGAGCAGTTCTTC
TRBV7-9	.	TRBJ2-7	TRBD1	CASMAGTASYEQYF	TGTGCCAGCATGGCCGGGACAGCCTCCTACGAGCAGTACTTC
TRBV9	.	TRBJ1-2	.	CASSVDRSNYGYTF	TGTGCCAGCAGCGTAGACAGATCTAACTATGGCTACACCTTC
TRBV19	.	TRBJ2-1	TRBD2	CASTRTSSNEQFF	TGTGCCAGTACTAGGACTAGCAGCAATGAGCAGTTCTTC
TRBV12-5	.	TRBJ2-7	TRBD1	CASGLVVGLGQGAHEQYF	TGTGCTAGTGGTTTGGTAGTAGGGTTGGGACAGGGGGCCCACGAGCAGTACTTC
TRBV19	.	TRBJ2-1	.	CASSTLTGYNEQFF	TGTGCCAGTAGTACGCTAACAGGGTATAATGAGCAGTTCTTC
TRBV29-1	.	TRBJ1-2	TRBD1	CSAKLALQGASGYTF	TGCAGCGCTAAACTGGCCCTACAGGGGGCTAGCGGCTACACCTTC
TRBV5-8	.	TRBJ2-2	.	CASSLFRDGTGELFF	TGTGCCAGCAGCTTGTTCAGGGATGGCACCGGGGAGCTGTTTTTT
TRBV7-6	.	TRBJ2-7	.	CASSLGRGPRSSYEQYF	TGTGCCAGCAGCTTGGGGCGGGGCCCCCGAAGCTCCTACGAGCAGTACTTC
TRBV5-6	.	TRBJ1-5	.	CASSGGGAGQPQHF	TGTGCCAGCAGTGGGGGCGGCGCAGGGCAGCCCCAGCATTTT
TRBV10-3	.	TRBJ1-5	.	CAISTGLGNQPQHF	TGTGCCATCAGCACAGGGTTGGGCAATCAGCCCCAGCATTTT
TRBV5-1	.	TRBJ2-6	TRBD1	CASSPGTAQANVLTF	TGCGCCAGCTCTCCTGGGACAGCTCAGGCCAACGTCCTGACTTTC
TRBV6-4	.	TRBJ2-7	.	CANTETYEQYF	TGTGCCAATACCGAGACCTACGAGCAGTACTTC
TRBV11-3	.	TRBJ2-5	TRBD2	CASSRPTSGTQETQYF	TGTGCCAGCAGCCGCCCGACTAGCGGGACACAAGAGACCCAGTACTTC
TRBV18	.	TRBJ2-1	.	CASSLRLVYNEQFF	TGTGCCAGCTCACTGAGGCTAGTCTACAATGAGCAGTTCTTC
TRBV4-3	.	TRBJ1-4	.	CASSQGKTAAGEKLFF	TGCGCCAGCAGCCAAGGAAAGACAGCCGCCGGGGAAAAACTGTTTTTT
TRBV15	once	TRBJ2-1	TRBD2	CATSREGLATYNEQFF	TGTGCCACCAGCAGAGAGGGACTAGCGACTTACAATGAGCAGTTCTTC
TRBV13	.	TRBJ2-7	TRBD2	CASRWTSGGVYEQYF	TGTGCCAGCAGATGGACTAGCGGGGGAGTCTACGAGCAGTACTTC
TRBV11-2	.	TRBJ2-5	TRBD2	CASSPASGGGETQYF	TGTGCCAGCAGCCCCGCTAGCGGGGGAGGAGAGACCCAGTACTTC
TRBV29-1	.	TRBJ2-4	TRBD1	CSVQGSKNIQYF	TGCAGCGTACAGGGGTCCAAAAACATTCAGTACTTC
TRBV27	.	TRBJ2-7	.	CASSSTTAFSYEQYF	TGTGCCAGCAGTTCGACGACAGCCTTCTCCTACGAGCAGTACTTC
TRBV3-1/TRBV3-2	.	TRBJ1-2	TRBD1	CASSLRTGGNYGYTF	TGTGCCAGCAGCCTCCGGACAGGGGGTAACTATGGCTACACCTTC
TRBV28	.	TRBJ2-7	TRBD1	CASTPGTGVYEQYF	TGTGCCAGCACACCGGGGACAGGGGTCTACGAGCAGTACTTC
TRBV2	.	TRBJ1-4	.	CASAPGFRNEKLFF	TGTGCCAGCGCCCCGGGATTCCGTAATGAAAAACTGTTTTTT
TRBV18	.	TRBJ2-1	.	CASSPFQENEQFF	TGTGCCAGCTCACCGTTCCAGGAAAATGAGCAGTTCTTC
TRBV4-2	.	TRBJ2-5	.	CASSQSGEREETQYF	TGTGCCAGCAGCCAGAGTGGGGAGCGCGAAGAGACCCAGTACTTC
TRBV4-2	.	TRBJ1-6	TRBD1	CASSLGFRDRGEDSYNSPLHF	TGTGCCAGCAGCCTCGGCTTCCGGGACAGGGGAGAGGACTCCTATAATTCACCCCTCCACTTT
TRBV5-1	.	TRBJ2-7	.	CASSLGGQRGYEQYF	TGCGCCAGCAGCTTGGGAGGTCAAAGGGGCTACGAGCAGTACTTC
TRBV6-5	.	TRBJ1-2	.	CASRRGGREDYGYTF	TGTGCCAGCAGGAGGGGGGGACGGGAGGACTATGGCTACACCTTC
TRBV19	.	TRBJ1-5	TRBD1	CASSWTGLSKDQPQHF	TGTGCCAGTAGTTGGACAGGGCTTTCTAAAGATCAGCCCCAGCATTTT
TRBV19	.	TRBJ2-3	.	CASSMRGGSDTQYF	TGTGCCAGTAGTATGAGGGGAGGCTCAGATACGCAGTATTTT
TRBV14	.	TRBJ1-2	.	CASSRWAGTSSDYTF	TGTGCCAGCAGCCGTTGGGCAGGGACAAGCTCTGACTACACCTTC
TRBV4-1	.	TRBJ1-4	.	CASSRSWTDANEKLFF	TGCGCCAGCAGCCGATCATGGACAGACGCTAATGAAAAACTGTTTTTT
TRBV3-1/TRBV3-2	once	TRBJ2-1	TRBD1	CASSSSTGTEQFF	TGTGCCAGCAGCTCATCGACAGGGACTGAGCAGTTCTTC
TRBV27	.	TRBJ2-7	.	CASSLYLHFYEQYF	TGTGCCAGCAGTTTATATCTCCACTTCTACGAGCAGTACTTC
TRBV7-9	.	TRBJ2-5	.	CASSLGILAETQYF	TGTGCCAGCAGCTTAGGGATTCTAGCGGAGACCCAGTACTTC
TRBV4-1	.	TRBJ1-2	.	CASSQAARGGSNYGYTF	TGCGCCAGCAGCCAAGCGGCCCGGGGAGGATCTAACTATGGCTACACCTTC
TRBV5-1	.	TRBJ1-3	.	CASSPGPSGNTIYF	TGCGCCAGCAGTCCAGGGCCCTCTGGAAACACCATATATTTT
TRBV4-1	.	TRBJ2-7	TRBD1	CASSPTLGQTYEQYF	TGCGCCAGCAGCCCCACCTTGGGACAGACCTACGAGCAGTACTTC
TRBV2	.	TRBJ2-1	TRBD1	CASTPGTGTYNEQFF	TGTGCCAGCACCCCCGGGACAGGGACCTACAATGAGCAGTTCTTC
TRBV6-1	.	TRBJ1-1	TRBD1	CASSEGTGIRAFF	TGTGCCAGCAGTGAAGGGACAGGGATACGGGCTTTCTTT
TRBV7-3	.	TRBJ2-3	.	CASRGGGTDTQYF	TGTGCCAGCAGGGGGGGTGGCACAGATACGCAGTATTTT
TRBV2	.	TRBJ1-2	TRBD1	CASSEMAGQGHSSYTF	TGTGCCAGCAGTGAGATGGCTGGACAGGGTCATTCGAGCTACACCTTC
TRBV19	once	TRBJ1-5	TRBD1	CAGGRQGNQPQHF	TGTGCCGGGGGCCGACAGGGGAATCAGCCCCAGCATTTT
TRBV7-6	.	TRBJ2-7	.	CASSLGTEEGLYSYEQYF	TGTGCCAGCAGCTTAGGGACGGAGGAGGGGCTATACTCCTACGAGCAGTACTTC
TRBV5-1	.	TRBJ2-7	TRBD1	CASSWGQGSAYEQYF	TGCGCCAGCAGCTGGGGACAGGGGTCGGCCTACGAGCAGTACTTC
TRBV30	.	TRBJ1-5	TRBD1	CAWSVQGGPNQPQHF	TGTGCCTGGAGTGTACAGGGGGGCCCGAATCAGCCCCAGCATTTT